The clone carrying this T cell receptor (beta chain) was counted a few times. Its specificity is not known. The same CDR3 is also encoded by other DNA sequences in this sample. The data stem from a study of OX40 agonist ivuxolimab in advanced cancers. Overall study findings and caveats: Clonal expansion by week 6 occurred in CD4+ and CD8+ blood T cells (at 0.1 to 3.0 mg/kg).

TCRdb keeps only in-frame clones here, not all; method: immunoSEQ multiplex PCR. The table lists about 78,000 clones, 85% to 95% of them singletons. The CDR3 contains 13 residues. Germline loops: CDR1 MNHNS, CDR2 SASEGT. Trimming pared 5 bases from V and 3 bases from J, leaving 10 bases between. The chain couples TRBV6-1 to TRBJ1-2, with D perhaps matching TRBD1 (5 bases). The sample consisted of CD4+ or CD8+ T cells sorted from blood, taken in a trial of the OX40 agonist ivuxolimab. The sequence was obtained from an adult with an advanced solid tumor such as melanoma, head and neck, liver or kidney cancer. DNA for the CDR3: TGTGCCAGCAGTAAACAGGATTACTATGGCTACACCTTC. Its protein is CASSKQDYYGYTF.